This T cell receptor beta chain came from a study of blood T cell repertoires in COVID-19. In the authors' workflow: It was from reference gene primer amplification that nucleated cell counts were estimated. The data were produced by immunoSEQ multiplex PCR, yet TCRdb's version contains in-frame clones alone and is incomplete. V and J calls and clone size are copied from that table; D and trimming were computed from the DNA. The repertoire holds more than 50,000 clones, with around 79% as singletons. There are 17 residues in the CDR3. Germline-derived CDR1 and CDR2 are MNHEY and SMNVEV (reference sequence). Trimming cost V 8 bases and J 8 bases; bases outside gene matches: 21.

The V and J genes are TRBV27 and TRBJ1-1, with 9 nucleotides matching TRBD1. The sequenced material came from peripheral blood. The receptor was derived from a woman aged 70-85 years with acute or convalescent COVID-19. CDR3 DNA sequence: TGTGCCAGCCTTAGGGTCCCCCGGGGACAGGGTGAAACCGAAGCTTTCTTT. This sequence encodes CASLRVPRGQGETEAFF.